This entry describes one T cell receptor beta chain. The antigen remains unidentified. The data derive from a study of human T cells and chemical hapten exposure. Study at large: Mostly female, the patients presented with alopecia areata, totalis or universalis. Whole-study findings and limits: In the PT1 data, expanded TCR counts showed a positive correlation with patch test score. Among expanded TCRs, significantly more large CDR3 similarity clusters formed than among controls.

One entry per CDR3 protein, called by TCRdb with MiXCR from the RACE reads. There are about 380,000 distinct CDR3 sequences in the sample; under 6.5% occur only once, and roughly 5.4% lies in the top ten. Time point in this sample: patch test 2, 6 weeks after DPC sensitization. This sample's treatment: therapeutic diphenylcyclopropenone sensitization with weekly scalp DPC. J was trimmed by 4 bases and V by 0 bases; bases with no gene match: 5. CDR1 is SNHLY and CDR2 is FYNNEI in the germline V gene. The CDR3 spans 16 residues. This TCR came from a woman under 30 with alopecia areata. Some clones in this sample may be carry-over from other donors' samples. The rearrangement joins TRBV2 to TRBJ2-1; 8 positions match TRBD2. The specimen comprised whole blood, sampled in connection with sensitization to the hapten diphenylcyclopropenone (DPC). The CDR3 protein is CASSEAERGIYNEQFF. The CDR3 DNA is TGTGCCAGCAGTGAAGCGGAGCGGGGGATATACAATGAGCAGTTCTTC.